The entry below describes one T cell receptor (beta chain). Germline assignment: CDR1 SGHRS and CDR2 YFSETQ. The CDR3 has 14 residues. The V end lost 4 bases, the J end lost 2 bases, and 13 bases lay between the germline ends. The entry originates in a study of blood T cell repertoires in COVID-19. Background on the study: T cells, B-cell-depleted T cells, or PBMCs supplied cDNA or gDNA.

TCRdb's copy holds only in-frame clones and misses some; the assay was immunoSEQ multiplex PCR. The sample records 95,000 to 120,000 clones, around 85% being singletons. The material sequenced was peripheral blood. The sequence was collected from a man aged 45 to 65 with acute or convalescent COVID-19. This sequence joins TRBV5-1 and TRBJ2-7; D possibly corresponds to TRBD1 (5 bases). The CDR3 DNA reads TGCGCCAGCAGCCAGAAGACAGTGACCTACGAGCAGTACTTC. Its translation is CASSQKTVTYEQYF.